The next 27 T cell receptor beta chains were all read from a single sample in a study of blood T cell repertoires in COVID-19. Assay used: immunoSEQ multiplex PCR; TCRdb lists only in-frame clones, some missing. The repertoire has approximately 200,000 clones, over 80% of them found once; the top ten carry 2.7%. Sequencing input: peripheral blood. These receptors were collected from a man in his thirties or forties with COVID-19, enrolled during active disease.

The CDR3 sequence: CASSQDRQGGQPQHF. DNA of the CDR3: TGTGCCAGCAGCCAAGACCGACAGGGCGGTCAGCCCCAGCATTTT. The rearrangement links TRBV3-1 (or the pseudogene TRBV3-2) to TRBJ1-5; 7 nucleotides match TRBD1. Trimming removed 0 bases from V and 6 bases from J; junction bases left unmatched: 5. Germline V gene data show CDR1 as LGHDT and CDR2 as YNNKEL (reference sequence). The CDR3 has 15 amino acids.

The rearrangement uses TRBV7-9 and TRBJ2-3, with no clear D. This CDR3 spans 14 amino acids. The germline V and J ends were trimmed by 4 bases and 2 bases, with 10 bases remaining between them. Germline loops: CDR1 SEHNR, CDR2 FQNEAQ (reference sequence). The CDR3 region has the DNA TGTGCCAGCAGCTCCAGACTCTTCACAGATACGCAGTATTTT. Amino acids: CASSSRLFTDTQYF.

The chain carries TRBV7-2 and TRBJ1-3; D not resolved. The V end lost 5 bases, the J end lost 8 bases, and 13 bases lay between the germline ends. The CDR3 runs to 13 residues. The germline V gene has CDR1 SGHTA and CDR2 FQGNSA. The CDR3 region has the DNA TGTGCCAGCAGCCCCATTTGGCTGGACACCATATATTTT. Translation gives CASSPIWLDTIYF.

The chain is built from TRBV6-5 and TRBJ2-7; 8 nucleotides align to TRBD2. The CDR3 spans 14 residues. Germline CDR1 reads MNHEY; CDR2 reads SVGAGI. V was pared by 8 bases and J by 0 bases, with 6 bases of the junction left unmatched. CDR3 DNA: TGTGCCAGCGGCGGGGGGCAGTTCTCCTACGAGCAGTACTTC. Protein: CASGGGQFSYEQYF.

The J gene is TRBJ1-5, the V gene TRBV4-1; 8 bases agree with TRBD1. The CDR3 length is 17 residues. Trimming removed 1 base from V and 4 bases from J; junction bases left unmatched: 9. Germline CDR1 is MGHRA and CDR2 is YSYEKL. Here the CDR3 DNA reads TGCGCCAGCAGCCAAGTGTTTCCAGGGGGCGGGAATCAGCCCCAGCATTTT. Its translation is CASSQVFPGGGNQPQHF.

This clone was recorded only once. The rearrangement uses TRBV27 and TRBJ1-1; tentative D call: TRBD1 (6 bases). This CDR3 comprises 13 residues. Looked up from germline, CDR1 is MNHEY and CDR2 is SMNVEV (reference sequence). The germline V and J ends were trimmed by 2 bases and 7 bases, with 11 bases remaining between them. For the CDR3, the DNA is TGTGCCAGCAGTTTACAGGGCAGGGGTGAAGCTTTCTTT. Translating gives CASSLQGRGEAFF.

The chain employs TRBV5-1 and TRBJ2-1, with TRBD2 as a possible D gene (7 bases). Germline V CDR1 and CDR2: SGHRS, YFSETQ. V was trimmed by 5 bases and J by 6 bases, leaving 15 bases between them. The CDR3 extends over 14 amino acids. The CDR3 reads CASSGGPGGNEQFF. The CDR3 DNA is TGCGCCAGCAGTGGGGGCCCGGGGGGCAATGAGCAGTTCTTC.

The J gene is TRBJ2-2, the V gene TRBV6-1, with a tentative D call TRBD2 (7 bases). The CDR3 extends over 16 amino acids. V was clipped by 1 base and J by 4 bases, with 13 bases between them. Germline V gives CDR1 MNHNS, CDR2 SASEGT. The CDR3 protein is CASSEVGGATTGELFF. CDR3 bases: TGTGCCAGCAGTGAAGTAGGGGGGGCGACCACCGGGGAGCTGTTTTTT.

This chain joins TRBV7-3 and TRBJ2-1; the D is unclear. The V end lost 5 bases, the J end lost 0 bases, and 11 bases lay between the germline ends. CDR1 is SGHTA, CDR2 FQGTGA, per germline. There are 15 residues in the CDR3. The CDR3, as DNA: TGTGCCAGCAGCCCCCGGAGATCCTCCTACAATGAGCAGTTCTTC. Its translation is CASSPRRSSYNEQFF.

This clone was observed a handful of times. The rearrangement joins TRBV6-4 to TRBJ1-2; the match to TRBD1 covers 12 bases. The CDR3 length is 16 residues. Germline CDR1 and CDR2: MRHNA and SNTAGT. V lost 4 bases and J lost 4; bases outside the gene matches: 7. The CDR3 here is CASSAAGTGGTYGYTF. The CDR3 DNA follows: TGTGCCAGCAGTGCTGCCGGGACAGGGGGCACCTATGGCTACACCTTC.

V and J are TRBV2 and TRBJ2-7, with a possible D match to TRBD1 (5 bases). The V gene lost 6 bases and the J gene lost 3 bases, with 9 bases spanning the gap. CDR3 length: 12 amino acids. Germline loops: CDR1 SNHLY, CDR2 FYNNEI. As DNA, the CDR3 is TGTGCCAGCAGCCTCAGGGACTACGAGCAGTACTTC. This translates into CASSLRDYEQYF.

This clone was counted between two and nine times. The chain couples TRBV15 to TRBJ2-7; 9 positions agree with TRBD1. The CDR3 length is 15 residues. Germline CDR1 LNHNV, CDR2 YYDKDF (reference sequence). The junction had 7 bases not matched to a gene; V was cut back by 5 bases and J by 2 bases. The CDR3 sequence is CATSSPGQGAYEQYF. The CDR3 DNA follows: TGTGCCACCAGCTCTCCGGGACAGGGCGCCTACGAGCAGTACTTC.

In nucleotides, the CDR3 is TGTGCCAGCAGCCCACGGACAGGGGGTGATGGCTACACCTTC. It is translated as CASSPRTGGDGYTF. The V and J genes are TRBV14 and TRBJ1-2; TRBD1 matches 10 bases. The CDR3 runs 14 residues. CDR1 is SGHDN and CDR2 is FVKESK in the germline V gene. Trimming took 4 bases from V and 6 from J; bases not matched to a gene: 5.

This sequence joins TRBV6-4 and TRBJ2-7, with 7 bases aligning to TRBD1. This CDR3 is 15 amino acids long. Germline CDR1 is MRHNA and CDR2 is SNTAGT. V shed 3 bases and J 2 bases; nucleotides not matched to a gene: 7. The chain's CDR3 is CASSEHGQATYEQYF. DNA for the CDR3: TGTGCCAGCAGTGAACACGGACAGGCTACCTACGAGCAGTACTTC.

The V and J genes are TRBV29-1 and TRBJ2-7; D might be TRBD1 (6 bases). Germline lookup yields CDR1 SQVTM and CDR2 ANQGSEA. V lost 7 bases, J lost 4 bases, and 8 bases lay in between. The CDR3 contains 10 residues. The CDR3 DNA is TGCAGCGCAGGGGATTACGAGCAGTACTTC. Protein sequence: CSAGDYEQYF.

The chain joins TRBV7-2 to TRBJ2-4, with D possibly TRBD1 on 6 matching bases. Trimming removed 5 bases at V and 0 bases at J, with 14 bases between. The CDR3 extends over 16 amino acids. Germline V gene data show CDR1 as SGHTA and CDR2 as FQGNSA. The CDR3 sequence: CASSPRTELAKNIQYF. CDR3 DNA sequence: TGTGCCAGCAGCCCGCGGACAGAACTAGCCAAAAACATTCAGTACTTC.

The CDR3 protein is CASSLDRGFSEAFF. CDR3 DNA: TGTGCCAGCAGCTTAGATAGGGGTTTTTCTGAAGCTTTCTTT. The gene calls are TRBV7-9 and TRBJ1-1, with D perhaps matching TRBD1 (5 bases). The CDR3 totals 14 residues. Germline CDR1 reads SEHNR; CDR2 reads FQNEAQ (reference sequence). V was pared by 1 base and J by 6 bases, with 12 bases between. The full variable domain, with the rest looked up from reference TRBV7-9 and TRBJ1-1, is DTGVSQNPRHKITKRGQNVTFRCDPISEHNRLYWYRQTLGQGPEFLTYFQNEAQLEKSRLLSDRFSAERPKGSFSTLEIQRTEQGDSAMYLCASSLDRGFSEAFFGQGTRLTVV.

V usage is TRBV5-1 and J usage is TRBJ2-1; weak D call: TRBD1 (6 bases). V lost 0 bases and J 15 bases, leaving 19 bases between the germline ends. The CDR3 runs 14 residues. CDR1 is SGHRS and CDR2 is YFSETQ in the germline V gene. CDR3 in DNA: TGCGCCAGCAGCTTGGCCCGGGTAGACAGGTCTGCGTTCTTC. Protein sequence: CASSLARVDRSAFF. Together with reference TRBV5-1 and TRBJ2-1, the CDR3 gives the full variable domain: KAGVTQTPRYLIKTRGQQVTLSCSPISGHRSVSWYQQTPGQGLQFLFEYFSETQRNKGNFPGRFSGRQFSNSRSEMNVSTLELGDSALYLCASSLARVDRSAFFGPGTRLTVL.

The rearrangement links TRBV10-2 to TRBJ1-5; D possibly corresponds to TRBD1 (5 bases). The CDR3 runs to 14 residues. CDR1 WSHSY and CDR2 SAAADI come from the germline V gene. Trimming took off 2 bases at V and 0 bases at J, with 5 bases between the two ends. The CDR3 here is CASSEQGSNQPQHF. The DNA for the CDR3 is TGCGCCAGCAGTGAGCAGGGTAGCAATCAGCCCCAGCATTTT.

CDR3 loop: CASSVQQGFTDTQYF. CDR3 sequence (DNA): TGCGCCAGCAGCGTACAACAGGGTTTCACAGATACGCAGTATTTT. This chain joins TRBV5-1 and TRBJ2-3; perhaps TRBD1 as D (6 bases). The CDR3 runs to 15 residues. Trimming cost V 4 bases and J 2 bases, with 14 bases left between them. Germline V gives CDR1 SGHRS, CDR2 YFSETQ.

The CDR3 coding sequence is TGTGCCAGCAGCTTACATTTAGCGGGAGGGGGTGAGCAGTACTTC. Its protein product is CASSLHLAGGGEQYF. The rearrangement uses TRBV7-2 and TRBJ2-7, with 11 bases matching TRBD2. V lost 2 bases and J lost 7; bases outside the gene matches: 7. Germline V gene data show CDR1 as SGHTA and CDR2 as FQGNSA. The CDR3 has 15 residues.

This chain links TRBV28 with TRBJ1-6; possibly TRBD1 for D (5 bases). The length of the CDR3 is 16 residues. Germline V gene sequence: CDR1 MDHEN, CDR2 SYDVKM. The V end was cut by 9 bases, the J end by 0 bases, with 15 bases between. This chain's CDR3 is CASSPGGSSYNSPLHF. CDR3 nucleotides: TGTGCCAGTTCCCCGGGGGGAAGCTCCTATAATTCACCCCTCCACTTT.

In its sample, this clone was seen a few times. The rearrangement links TRBV14 to TRBJ2-2, with D tentatively TRBD1 (5 bases). CDR3 size: 16 residues. Germline loops: CDR1 SGHDN, CDR2 FVKESK. Trimming took off 4 bases at V and 4 bases at J, with 16 bases between the two ends. The CDR3 nucleotides read TGTGCCAGCAGCCGTGGTATGGGGCCGGGCACCGGGGAGCTGTTTTTT. It codes for CASSRGMGPGTGELFF.

V gene TRBV12-3 or TRBV12-4 combines with J gene TRBJ1-6, with 7 bases aligning to TRBD1. Trimming at V came to 7 bases and at J to 9 bases, leaving 6 bases not matched to a gene. The CDR3 loop spans 13 amino acids. The chain's CDR3 is CASTGTVGSPLHF. CDR3 coding DNA: TGTGCCAGCACGGGGACAGTTGGTTCACCCCTCCACTTT.

This chain connects TRBV15 to TRBJ1-2; 9 bases line up with TRBD1. The CDR3 consists of 15 residues. CDR1 is LNHNV and CDR2 is YYDKDF in the germline V gene (reference sequence). With 3 bases clipped from V and 4 bases from J, the junction kept 6 bases outside the gene matches. CDR3 in amino acids: CATSRNRGLSYGYTF. In nucleotides, the CDR3 is TGTGCCACCAGCAGGAACAGGGGGCTATCCTATGGCTACACCTTC.

This clone was seen a single time. V is TRBV6-4 and J is TRBJ1-5, with 7 bases lining up with TRBD1. The germline CDR1 and CDR2 sequences are MRHNA and SNTAGT. Unmatched junction bases numbered 9, after V lost 3 bases and J lost 4 bases. The CDR3 runs to 16 residues. In nucleotides, the CDR3 is TGTGCCAGCAGTGATCGTGTCAGGGGGACAAATCAGCCCCAGCATTTT. Protein product: CASSDRVRGTNQPQHF.

The rearrangement uses TRBV6-2 or TRBV6-3 and TRBJ2-7; TRBD2 matches 12 bases. Germline V gene lookup returns CDR1 MNHEY and CDR2 SVGEGT. Trimming removed 5 bases from V and 0 bases from J; junction bases left unmatched: 5. This CDR3 has 16 amino acids. The CDR3 region has the DNA TGTGCCAGCAGTCGTCGGACTAGCGGGGCCTCCTACGAGCAGTACTTC. It encodes CASSRRTSGASYEQYF.